The 21 T cell receptor beta chains in this list originate from one sample, sequenced in a study of T-cell reconstitution after alpha-beta-depleted transplantation in children. A TCRbeta library incorporating unique molecular identifiers was prepared. Using its own MiXCR run on the PCR reads, TCRdb lists one record per CDR3 protein. The table records approximately 300,000 distinct CDR3 sequences, 9.5% to 13% of them present only once. This material consisted of peripheral blood, taken 180 days after TCRalphabeta/CD19-depleted stem cell transplant. These TCRs come from a male patient aged 2-10 years who had a stem cell transplant for chronic granulomatous disease, so the T cells may come from the graft donor.

This clonotype has more than one count but fewer than ten. This rearrangement joins TRBV19 to TRBJ2-1; 7 bases are shared with TRBD2. The CDR3 covers 16 residues. The germline V gene has CDR1 LNHDA and CDR2 SQIVND (reference sequence). With V trimmed by 7 bases and J by 5 bases, 14 bases remained unmatched. CDR3 in DNA: TGTGCCAGTACCACCCAAGTCGGGCGGGAGAACAATGAGCAGTTCTTC. Translated, it gives CASTTQVGRENNEQFF. Full variable domain (rest looked up from reference TRBV19 and TRBJ2-1): DGGITQSPKYLFRKEGQNVTLSCEQNLNHDAMYWYRQDPGQGLRLIYYSQIVNDFQKGDIAEGYSVSREKKESFPLTVTSAQKNPTAFYLCASTTQVGRENNEQFFGPGTRLTVL.

This clonotype has a count of ten or more. The chain links TRBV11-2 to TRBJ1-5, with D possibly TRBD1 on 6 matching bases. V lost 2 bases and J 4 bases, leaving 9 bases between the germline ends. The germline V gene encodes CDR1 SGHAT and CDR2 FQNNGV. The CDR3 totals 14 residues. CDR3 sequence: CASSLTGINQPQHF. The CDR3 DNA reads TGTGCCAGCAGCTTAACAGGGATAAATCAGCCCCAGCATTTT. Based on the CDR3 plus reference TRBV11-2 and TRBJ1-5, the full variable domain is EAGVAQSPRYKIIEKRQSVAFWCNPISGHATLYWYQQILGQGPKLLIQFQNNGVVDDSQLPKDRFSAERLKGVDSTLKIQPAKLEDSAVYLCASSLTGINQPQHFGDGTRLSIL.

This clonotype has a count of ten or more. Here the CDR3 DNA reads TGTGCCACCAGCAGCGGGGGGGCAGGGGCAAATGAGCAGTTCTTC. It specifies CATSSGGAGANEQFF. V is TRBV15 and J is TRBJ2-1; 8 nucleotides line up with TRBD2. This CDR3 comprises 15 residues. V lost 3 bases to trimming and J lost 7 bases; unmatched junction nucleotides: 8. Germline CDR1 LNHNV, CDR2 YYDKDF (reference sequence).

V is TRBV7-9 and J is TRBJ2-1, with a tentative D call TRBD1 (6 bases). The CDR3 extends over 16 amino acids. Per the germline V gene, CDR1 is SEHNR and CDR2 is FQNEAQ (reference sequence). Trimming removed 1 base at V and 2 bases at J, with 12 bases between. The CDR3 bases are TGTGCCAGCAGCTTAGTAATAGCAGGGGCCTACAATGAGCAGTTCTTC. Amino acids: CASSLVIAGAYNEQFF.

The sample holds many counts of this clonotype. The CDR3 coding sequence is TGCAGTGCTAGAGTAAGGACCGACATCTCTGGAAACACCATATATTTT. Its translation is CSARVRTDISGNTIYF. This chain connects TRBV20-1 to TRBJ1-3; D unclear. V was pared by 1 base and J by 0 bases, with 13 bases between. This CDR3 contains 16 residues. CDR1 is DFQATT, CDR2 SNEGSKA, per germline (reference sequence).

The V gene is TRBV5-4, the J gene TRBJ2-7; 10 positions agree with TRBD1. V dropped 4 bases and J dropped 1; count of bases not matched to a gene: 11. The CDR3 extends over 17 amino acids. CDR1 is SGHNT and CDR2 is YYREEE in the germline V gene (reference sequence). CDR3 loop: CASSRTDRGRTSYEQYF. CDR3 DNA sequence: TGTGCCAGCAGCAGAACAGACAGGGGGCGTACGTCCTACGAGCAGTACTTC.

The table lists this clonotype with many counts. This chain joins TRBV12-3 or TRBV12-4 and TRBJ2-2; D unresolved. The CDR3 is 13 residues long. V was cut by 6 bases and J by 4 bases, with 9 bases left in between. The CDR3 protein is CASSPWGTGELFF. The CDR3 nucleotides are TGTGCCAGCAGCCCTTGGGGCACCGGGGAGCTGTTTTTT.

This clonotype was counted ten times or more. This chain links TRBV5-1 with TRBJ2-3; the D gene is possibly TRBD1 (7 bases). Trimming left V 6 bases short and J 4 bases short, with 24 bases between. This CDR3 comprises 17 residues. Germline assignment: CDR1 SGHRS and CDR2 YFSETQ. The CDR3 region is CASKFGMEGAFADTQYF. For the CDR3, the DNA is TGCGCCAGCAAATTCGGGATGGAGGGGGCATTCGCAGATACGCAGTATTTT. Drawing the rest from reference TRBV5-1 and TRBJ2-3, the complete variable domain is KAGVTQTPRYLIKTRGQQVTLSCSPISGHRSVSWYQQTPGQGLQFLFEYFSETQRNKGNFPGRFSGRQFSNSRSEMNVSTLELGDSALYLCASKFGMEGAFADTQYFGPGTRLTVL.

This clonotype was seen many times. J is TRBJ2-1 and V is TRBV6-2 or TRBV6-3; either TRBD1 or TRBD2 may supply D (6 bases each). The CDR3 runs 14 residues. Deletions cut 5 bases from V and 6 bases from J, with 14 bases between. Germline V CDR1 and CDR2: MNHEY, SVGEGT. CDR3 amino acids: CASSPPGGGNEQFF. CDR3 nucleotide sequence: TGTGCCAGCAGTCCCCCTGGAGGGGGCAATGAGCAGTTCTTC.

The sample holds many counts of this clonotype. J is TRBJ1-1 and V is TRBV29-1; 7 nucleotides match TRBD1. The CDR3 has 15 amino acids. In germline, CDR1 is SQVTM, CDR2 ANQGSEA. V shed 4 bases, J shed 10 bases, and the junction held 18 bases outside the gene matches. This chain's CDR3 is CSVASRQGPRKGAFF. CDR3 DNA sequence: TGCAGCGTTGCCTCACGACAGGGCCCAAGGAAAGGAGCTTTCTTT.

This clonotype was seen many times. Relative to the germline gene, one junction end is altered; a read error may explain this. This CDR3 is CASSLVGASYRTGTQYF. The CDR3 DNA is TGCGCCAGCAGCTTGGTTGGGGCTTCCTACCGCACAGGTACGCAGTATTTT. The genes are TRBV5-1 and TRBJ2-3; a possible D gene is TRBD1 (5 bases). Germline CDR1 is SGHRS and CDR2 is YFSETQ. The CDR3 totals 17 residues.

This clonotype was seen repeatedly, ten times or more. This rearrangement joins TRBV28 to TRBJ1-5; a weak D match, TRBD1 (5 bases). V was cut by 2 bases and J by 4 bases, with 15 bases left in between. Per the germline V gene, CDR1 is MDHEN and CDR2 is SYDVKM. The CDR3 covers 16 residues. The CDR3 DNA reads as TGTGCCAGCAGTTTAAAGGTTTGGGGGGGGAATCAGCCCCAGCATTTT. Translation: CASSLKVWGGNQPQHF. The variable domain in full, completed from reference TRBV28 and TRBJ1-5, reads DVKVTQSSRYLVKRTGEKVFLECVQDMDHENMFWYRQDPGLGLRLIYFSYDVKMKEKGDIPEGYSVSREKKERFSLILESASTNQTSMYLCASSLKVWGGNQPQHFGDGTRLSIL.

This clonotype was seen at least ten times. The V call is TRBV10-3, the J call TRBJ2-7, with 9 positions matching TRBD2. This CDR3 spans 13 amino acids. Germline lookup yields CDR1 ENHRY and CDR2 SYGVKD. Trimming removed 8 bases from V and 4 bases from J; junction bases left unmatched: 6. The CDR3 loop is CAIAGGKGYEQYF. In DNA, the CDR3 is TGTGCCATCGCGGGAGGGAAGGGGTACGAGCAGTACTTC.

This clonotype was picked up many times. V usage is TRBV13 and J usage is TRBJ2-1; the D gene could be TRBD1 or TRBD2 (6 bases each). The germline V gene has CDR1 PRHDT and CDR2 FYEKMQ (reference sequence). V was shortened by 9 bases and J by 6 bases, with 27 bases between the two germline ends. The CDR3 is 17 amino acids. CDR3 protein: CASLRGGPGAPLNEQFF. The CDR3 DNA reads TGTGCCAGTCTTCGAGGGGGGCCGGGGGCACCCCTCAATGAGCAGTTCTTC.

This clonotype was observed many times. CDR3 in DNA: TGCAGTGCTCTCAGCCCGGTCTCCTACGAGCAGTACTTC. This sequence encodes CSALSPVSYEQYF. The V gene is TRBV20-1, the J gene TRBJ2-7; D remains unclear. Between the trimmed V and J ends, which lost 5 bases and 0 bases, there was a span of 11 bases. Germline lookup yields CDR1 DFQATT and CDR2 SNEGSKA (reference sequence). The CDR3 totals 13 residues.

This clonotype occurred many times. The chain is built from TRBV20-1 and TRBJ1-2; TRBD1 aligns across 7 bases. The trim removed 4 bases at V and 3 bases at J, leaving 2 bases unmatched. This CDR3 has 12 residues. Germline V CDR1 and CDR2: DFQATT, SNEGSKA (reference sequence). CDR3 residues: CSATTGDYGYTF. DNA for the CDR3: TGCAGTGCTACTACAGGGGACTATGGCTACACCTTC.

This clonotype has just a few counts. V is TRBV30 and J is TRBJ2-1, with D possibly matching TRBD2 (6 bases). With 2 bases removed from V and 6 bases from J, the gap between germline ends came to 11 bases. CDR1 GTSNPN and CDR2 SVGIG come from the germline V gene (reference sequence). The CDR3 loop spans 13 amino acids. Written as DNA, the CDR3 is TGTGCCTGGAGTCCCGGGACTTCCAATGAGCAGTTCTTC. Its protein is CAWSPGTSNEQFF.

This clonotype was found many times. The CDR3 coding sequence is TGTGCCAGCAGCCTCAGATGGACTAGCGACAATGAGCAGTTCTTC. This codes for CASSLRWTSDNEQFF. V and J are TRBV11-2 and TRBJ2-1; 9 bases align to TRBD2. Trimming cost V 5 bases and J 5 bases; bases outside gene matches: 7. The CDR3 totals 15 residues. Germline V gene lookup returns CDR1 SGHAT and CDR2 FQNNGV.

This clonotype was detected ten times or more. J is TRBJ1-2 and V is TRBV29-1; 7 bases map to TRBD1. The germline V gene encodes CDR1 SQVTM and CDR2 ANQGSEA. The ends lost 3 bases at V and 5 bases at J; junction bases unmatched: 6. This CDR3 has 13 residues. CDR3 sequence: CSVDRGGRYGYTF. CDR3 coding DNA: TGCAGCGTTGACAGGGGGGGCCGATATGGCTACACCTTC.

This clonotype showed up many times. The J gene is TRBJ2-7, the V gene TRBV9, with TRBD1 as a possible D gene (5 bases). Trimming took off 0 bases at V and 5 bases at J, with 12 bases between the two ends. The CDR3 is made up of 14 amino acids. Germline lookup yields CDR1 SGDLS and CDR2 YYNGEE. The CDR3, as DNA: TGTGCCAGCAGCGTAGGTCAGGGAACTAACGAGCAGTACTTC. Translating gives CASSVGQGTNEQYF.

This clonotype was detected ten times or more. The J gene is TRBJ2-5, the V gene TRBV6-2 or TRBV6-3, with TRBD2 matching 7 bases. This CDR3 spans 16 amino acids. Germline CDR1 MNHEY, CDR2 SVGEGT. J gave up 0 bases and V 1 base, and 5 bases lay outside the gene matches. For the CDR3, the DNA is TGTGCCAGCAGTTACTTGACTAGCAGGTACCAAGAGACCCAGTACTTC. Encoded protein: CASSYLTSRYQETQYF.